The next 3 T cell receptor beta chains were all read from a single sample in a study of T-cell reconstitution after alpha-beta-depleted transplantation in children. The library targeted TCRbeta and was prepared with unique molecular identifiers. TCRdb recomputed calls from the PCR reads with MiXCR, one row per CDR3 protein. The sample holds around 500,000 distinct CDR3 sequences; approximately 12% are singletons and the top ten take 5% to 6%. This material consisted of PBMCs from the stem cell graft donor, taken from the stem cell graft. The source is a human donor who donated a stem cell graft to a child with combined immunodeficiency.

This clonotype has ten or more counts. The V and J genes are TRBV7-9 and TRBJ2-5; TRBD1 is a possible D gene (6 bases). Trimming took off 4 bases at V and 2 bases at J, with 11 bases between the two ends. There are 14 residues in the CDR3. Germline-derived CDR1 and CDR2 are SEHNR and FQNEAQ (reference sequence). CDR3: CASSSYRDQETQYF. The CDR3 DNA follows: TGTGCCAGCAGCTCCTACAGGGATCAAGAGACCCAGTACTTC.

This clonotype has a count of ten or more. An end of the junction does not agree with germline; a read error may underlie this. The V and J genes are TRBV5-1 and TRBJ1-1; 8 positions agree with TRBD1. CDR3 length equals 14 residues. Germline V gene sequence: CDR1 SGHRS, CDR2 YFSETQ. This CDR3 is CASSPGQGNTEAFF. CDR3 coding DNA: TGTGCCAGCAGTCCTGGACAGGGAAACACTGAAGCTTTCTTT. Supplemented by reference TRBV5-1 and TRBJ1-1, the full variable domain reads KAGVTQTPRYLIKTRGQQVTLSCSPISGHRSVSWYQQTPGQGLQFLFEYFSETQRNKGNFPGRFSGRQFSNSRSEMNVSTLELGDSALYLCASSPGQGNTEAFFGQGTRLTVV.

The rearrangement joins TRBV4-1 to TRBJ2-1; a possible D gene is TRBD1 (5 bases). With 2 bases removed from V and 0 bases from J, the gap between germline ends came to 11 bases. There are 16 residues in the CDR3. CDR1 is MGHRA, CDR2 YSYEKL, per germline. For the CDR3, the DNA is TGCGCCAGCAGCCAACTGGACATGGTCTCCTACAATGAGCAGTTCTTC. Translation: CASSQLDMVSYNEQFF.